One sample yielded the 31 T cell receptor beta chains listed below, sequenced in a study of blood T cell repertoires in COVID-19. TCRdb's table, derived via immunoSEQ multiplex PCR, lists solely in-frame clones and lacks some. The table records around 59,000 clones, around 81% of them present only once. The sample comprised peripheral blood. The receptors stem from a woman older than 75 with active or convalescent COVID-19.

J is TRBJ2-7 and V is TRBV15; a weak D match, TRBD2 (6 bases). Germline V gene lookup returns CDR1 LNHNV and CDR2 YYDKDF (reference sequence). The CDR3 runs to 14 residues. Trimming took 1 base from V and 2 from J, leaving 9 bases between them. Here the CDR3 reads CATSRGRTTYEQYF. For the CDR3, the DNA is TGTGCCACCAGCAGAGGCCGGACTACCTACGAGCAGTACTTC.

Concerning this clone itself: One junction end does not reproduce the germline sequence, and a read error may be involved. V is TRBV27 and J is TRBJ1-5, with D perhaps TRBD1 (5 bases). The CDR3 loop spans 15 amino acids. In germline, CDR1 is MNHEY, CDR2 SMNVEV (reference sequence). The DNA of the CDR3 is TGTGCCAGCAGTATATCAGGGAGCCCCAATCAGCCCCAGCATTTT. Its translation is CASSISGSPNQPQHF.

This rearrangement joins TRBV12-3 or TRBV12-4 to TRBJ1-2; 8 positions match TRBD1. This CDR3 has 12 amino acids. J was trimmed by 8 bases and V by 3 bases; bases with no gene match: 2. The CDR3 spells CASSFNRGGYTF. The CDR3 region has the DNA TGTGCCAGCAGTTTCAACAGGGGGGGCTACACCTTC.

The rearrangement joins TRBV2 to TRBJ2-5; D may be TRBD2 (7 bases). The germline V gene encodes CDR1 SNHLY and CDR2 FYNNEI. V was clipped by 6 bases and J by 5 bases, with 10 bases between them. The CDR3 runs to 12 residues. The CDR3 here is CASSGGLETQYF. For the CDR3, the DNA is TGTGCCAGCAGCGGGGGGCTCGAGACCCAGTACTTC.

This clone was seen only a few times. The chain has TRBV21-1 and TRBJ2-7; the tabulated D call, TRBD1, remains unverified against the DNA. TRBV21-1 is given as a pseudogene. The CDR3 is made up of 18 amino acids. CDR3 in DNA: TGTGCCAGCAGCAAAAGGGGCAGGGGACGACCACAAATGGACGAGCAGTACTTC. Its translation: CASSKRGRGRPQMDEQYF.

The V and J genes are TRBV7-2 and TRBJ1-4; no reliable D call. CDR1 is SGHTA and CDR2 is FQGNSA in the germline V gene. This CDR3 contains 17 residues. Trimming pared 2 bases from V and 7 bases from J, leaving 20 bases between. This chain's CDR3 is CASSLSFTQTPSEKLFF. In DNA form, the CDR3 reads TGTGCCAGCAGCTTATCGTTCACACAGACCCCGAGTGAAAAACTGTTTTTT.

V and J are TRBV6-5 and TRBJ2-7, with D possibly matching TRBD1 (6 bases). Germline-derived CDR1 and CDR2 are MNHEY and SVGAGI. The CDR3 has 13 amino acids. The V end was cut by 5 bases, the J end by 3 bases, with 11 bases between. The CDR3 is CASSPQGSYEQYF. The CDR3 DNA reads TGTGCCAGCAGTCCACAGGGAAGCTACGAGCAGTACTTC.

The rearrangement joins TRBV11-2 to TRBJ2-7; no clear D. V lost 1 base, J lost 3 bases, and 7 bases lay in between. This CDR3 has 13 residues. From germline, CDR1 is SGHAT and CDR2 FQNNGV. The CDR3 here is CASSLGPSYEQYF. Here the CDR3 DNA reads TGTGCCAGCAGCTTAGGGCCCAGCTACGAGCAGTACTTC.

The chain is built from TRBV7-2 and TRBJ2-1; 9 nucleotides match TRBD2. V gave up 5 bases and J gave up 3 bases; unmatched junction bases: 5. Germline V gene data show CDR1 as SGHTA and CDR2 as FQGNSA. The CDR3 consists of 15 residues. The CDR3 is CASSAGLANYNEQFF. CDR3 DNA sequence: TGTGCCAGCAGCGCTGGACTAGCGAACTACAATGAGCAGTTCTTC.

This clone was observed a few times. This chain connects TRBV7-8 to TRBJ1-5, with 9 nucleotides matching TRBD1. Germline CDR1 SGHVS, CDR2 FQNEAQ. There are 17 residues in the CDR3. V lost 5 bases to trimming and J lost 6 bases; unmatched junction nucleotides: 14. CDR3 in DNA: TGTGCCAGCAGCCCCGGTCGGGACAGGGAACTGGGTCAGCCCCAGCATTTT. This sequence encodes CASSPGRDRELGQPQHF. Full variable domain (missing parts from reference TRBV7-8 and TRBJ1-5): GAGVSQSPRYKVAKRGQDVALRCDPISGHVSLFWYQQALGQGPEFLTYFQNEAQLDKSGLPSDRFFAERPEGSVSTLKIQRTQQEDSAVYLCASSPGRDRELGQPQHFGDGTRLSIL.

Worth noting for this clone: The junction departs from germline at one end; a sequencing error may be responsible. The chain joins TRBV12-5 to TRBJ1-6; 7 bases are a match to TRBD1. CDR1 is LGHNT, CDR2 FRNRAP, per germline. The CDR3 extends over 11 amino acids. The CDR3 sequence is CASTGQAHRDF. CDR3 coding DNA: TGTGCTAGCACAGGACAGGCCCACCGGGACTTT.

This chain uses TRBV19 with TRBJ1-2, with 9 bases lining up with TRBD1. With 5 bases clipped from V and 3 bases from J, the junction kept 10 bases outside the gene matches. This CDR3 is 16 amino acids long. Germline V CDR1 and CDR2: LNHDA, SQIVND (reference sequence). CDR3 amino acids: CASSSNRDREDYGYTF. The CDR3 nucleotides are TGTGCCAGTAGTTCCAACCGGGACAGGGAAGACTATGGCTACACCTTC.

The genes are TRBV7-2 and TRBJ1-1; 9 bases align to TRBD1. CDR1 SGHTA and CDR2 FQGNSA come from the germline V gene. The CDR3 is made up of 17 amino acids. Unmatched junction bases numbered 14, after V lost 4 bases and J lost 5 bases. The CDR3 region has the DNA TGTGCCAGCAGCTCCAGACAGGGGGGTGTAAGGAGGACTGAAGCTTTCTTT. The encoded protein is CASSSRQGGVRRTEAFF.

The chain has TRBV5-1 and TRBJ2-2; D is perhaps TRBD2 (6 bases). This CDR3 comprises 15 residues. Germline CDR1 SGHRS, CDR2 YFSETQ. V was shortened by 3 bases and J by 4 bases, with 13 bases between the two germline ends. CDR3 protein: CASSSGTSSTGELFF. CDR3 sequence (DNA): TGCGCCAGCAGCTCCGGGACTTCTAGCACCGGGGAGCTGTTTTTT. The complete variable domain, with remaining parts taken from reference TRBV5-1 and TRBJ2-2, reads KAGVTQTPRYLIKTRGQQVTLSCSPISGHRSVSWYQQTPGQGLQFLFEYFSETQRNKGNFPGRFSGRQFSNSRSEMNVSTLELGDSALYLCASSSGTSSTGELFFGEGSRLTVL.

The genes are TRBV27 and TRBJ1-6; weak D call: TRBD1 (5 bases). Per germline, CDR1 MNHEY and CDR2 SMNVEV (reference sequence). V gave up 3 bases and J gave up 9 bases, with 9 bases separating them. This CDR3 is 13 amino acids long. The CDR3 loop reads CASSFQGISPLHF. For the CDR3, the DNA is TGTGCCAGCAGTTTTCAGGGAATTTCACCCCTCCACTTT.

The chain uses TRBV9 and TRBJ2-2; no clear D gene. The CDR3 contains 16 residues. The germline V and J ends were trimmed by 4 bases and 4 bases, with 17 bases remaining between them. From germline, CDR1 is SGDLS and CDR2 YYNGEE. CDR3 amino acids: CASSPRRSLGTGELFF. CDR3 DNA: TGTGCCAGCAGCCCTCGCCGGAGCTTGGGCACCGGGGAGCTGTTTTTT.

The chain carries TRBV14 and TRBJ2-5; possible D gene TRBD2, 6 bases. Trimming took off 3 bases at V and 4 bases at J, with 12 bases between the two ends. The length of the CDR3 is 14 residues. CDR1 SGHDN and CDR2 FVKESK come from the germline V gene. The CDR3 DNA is TGTGCCAGCAGCCAGGGCGGAGGGGTAGAGACCCAGTACTTC. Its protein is CASSQGGGVETQYF.

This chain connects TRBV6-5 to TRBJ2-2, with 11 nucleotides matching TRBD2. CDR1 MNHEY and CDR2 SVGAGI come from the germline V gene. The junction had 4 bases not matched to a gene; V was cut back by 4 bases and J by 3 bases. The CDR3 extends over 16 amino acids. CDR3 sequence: CASSFGTSGHTGELFF. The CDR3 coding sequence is TGTGCCAGCAGTTTTGGGACTAGCGGCCACACCGGGGAGCTGTTTTTT.

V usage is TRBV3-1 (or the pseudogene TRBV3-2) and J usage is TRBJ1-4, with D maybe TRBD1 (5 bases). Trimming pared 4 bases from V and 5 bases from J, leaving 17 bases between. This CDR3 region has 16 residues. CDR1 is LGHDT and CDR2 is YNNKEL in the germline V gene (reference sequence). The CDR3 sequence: CASSRRGGRENEKLFF. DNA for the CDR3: TGTGCCAGCAGCCGTCGTGGGGGTCGGGAGAATGAAAAACTGTTTTTT.

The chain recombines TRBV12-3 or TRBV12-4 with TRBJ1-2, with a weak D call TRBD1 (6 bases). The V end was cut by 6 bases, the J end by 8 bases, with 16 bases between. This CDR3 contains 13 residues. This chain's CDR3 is CASSPRGLGGYTF. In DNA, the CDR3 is TGTGCCAGCAGCCCCAGGGGATTGGGGGGCTACACCTTC.

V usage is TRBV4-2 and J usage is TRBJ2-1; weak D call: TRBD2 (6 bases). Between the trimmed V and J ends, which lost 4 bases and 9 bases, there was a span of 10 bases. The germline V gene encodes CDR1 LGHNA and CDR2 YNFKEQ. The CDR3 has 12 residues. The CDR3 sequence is CASSPGGVEQFF. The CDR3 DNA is TGTGCCAGCAGCCCCGGCGGGGTTGAGCAGTTCTTC.

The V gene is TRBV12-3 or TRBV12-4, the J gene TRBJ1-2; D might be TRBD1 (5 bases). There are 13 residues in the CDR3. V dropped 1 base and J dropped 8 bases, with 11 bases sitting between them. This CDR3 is CASSLDRRGGYTF. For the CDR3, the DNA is TGTGCCAGCAGTTTAGACAGGCGTGGGGGCTACACCTTC.

This CDR3 is CASRLDRGSTGELFF. CDR3 nucleotide sequence: TGTGCCAGCAGGCTAGACAGGGGAAGCACCGGGGAGCTGTTTTTT. V is TRBV6-4 and J is TRBJ2-2, with 8 bases aligning to TRBD1. The germline V gene has CDR1 MRHNA and CDR2 SNTAGT. J gave up 4 bases and V 6 bases, and 7 bases lay outside the gene matches. This CDR3 contains 15 residues.

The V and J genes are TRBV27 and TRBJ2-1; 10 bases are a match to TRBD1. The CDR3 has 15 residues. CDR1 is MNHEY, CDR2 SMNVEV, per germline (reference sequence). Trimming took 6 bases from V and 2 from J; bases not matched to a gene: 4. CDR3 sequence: CASRPGQGTYNEQFF. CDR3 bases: TGTGCCAGCAGACCGGGACAGGGGACCTACAATGAGCAGTTCTTC.

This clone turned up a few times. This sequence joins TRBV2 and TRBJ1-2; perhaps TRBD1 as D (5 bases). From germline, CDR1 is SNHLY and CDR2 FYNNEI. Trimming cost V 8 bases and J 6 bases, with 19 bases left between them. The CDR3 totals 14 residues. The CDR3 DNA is TGTGCCAGCGGGGGGATAGTAGGATTCGATGGCTACACCTTC. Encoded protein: CASGGIVGFDGYTF.

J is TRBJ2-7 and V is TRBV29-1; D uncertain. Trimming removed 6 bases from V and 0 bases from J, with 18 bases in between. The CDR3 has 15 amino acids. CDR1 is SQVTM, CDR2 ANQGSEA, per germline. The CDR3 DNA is TGCAGCGTCCTTATTCCGTCCCTAAGCTCCTACGAGCAGTACTTC. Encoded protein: CSVLIPSLSSYEQYF.

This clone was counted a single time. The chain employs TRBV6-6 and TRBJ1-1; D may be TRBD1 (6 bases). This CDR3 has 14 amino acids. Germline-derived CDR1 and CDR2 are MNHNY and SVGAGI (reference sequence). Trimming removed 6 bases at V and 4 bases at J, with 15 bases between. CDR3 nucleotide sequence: TGTGCCAGCAGCCCCTCACAGGGTAGCACTGAAGCTTTCTTT. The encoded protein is CASSPSQGSTEAFF.

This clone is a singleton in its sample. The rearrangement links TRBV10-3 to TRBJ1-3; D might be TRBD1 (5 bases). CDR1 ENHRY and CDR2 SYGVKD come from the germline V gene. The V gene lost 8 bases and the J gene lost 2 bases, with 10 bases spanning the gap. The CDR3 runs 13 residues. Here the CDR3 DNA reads TGTGCCATCGCGCAGGGCACTGGAAACACCATATATTTT. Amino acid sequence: CAIAQGTGNTIYF.

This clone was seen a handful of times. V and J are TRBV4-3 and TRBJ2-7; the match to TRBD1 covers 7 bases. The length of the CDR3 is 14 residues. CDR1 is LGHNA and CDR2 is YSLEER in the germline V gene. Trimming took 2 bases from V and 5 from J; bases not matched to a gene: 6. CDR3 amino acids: CASSQLPGQNEQYF. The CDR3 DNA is TGCGCCAGCAGCCAATTGCCGGGACAGAACGAGCAGTACTTC.

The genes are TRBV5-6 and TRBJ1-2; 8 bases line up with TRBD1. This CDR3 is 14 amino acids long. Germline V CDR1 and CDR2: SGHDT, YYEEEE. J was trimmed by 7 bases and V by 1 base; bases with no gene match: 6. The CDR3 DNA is TGTGCCAGCAGCTTGAGGGCAGGGGGCCTTGGCTACACCTTC. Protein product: CASSLRAGGLGYTF.

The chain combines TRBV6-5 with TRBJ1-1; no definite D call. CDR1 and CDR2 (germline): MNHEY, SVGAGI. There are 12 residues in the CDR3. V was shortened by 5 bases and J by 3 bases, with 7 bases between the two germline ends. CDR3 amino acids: CASSRGYTEAFF. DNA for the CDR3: TGTGCCAGCAGTCGGGGTTACACTGAAGCTTTCTTT.